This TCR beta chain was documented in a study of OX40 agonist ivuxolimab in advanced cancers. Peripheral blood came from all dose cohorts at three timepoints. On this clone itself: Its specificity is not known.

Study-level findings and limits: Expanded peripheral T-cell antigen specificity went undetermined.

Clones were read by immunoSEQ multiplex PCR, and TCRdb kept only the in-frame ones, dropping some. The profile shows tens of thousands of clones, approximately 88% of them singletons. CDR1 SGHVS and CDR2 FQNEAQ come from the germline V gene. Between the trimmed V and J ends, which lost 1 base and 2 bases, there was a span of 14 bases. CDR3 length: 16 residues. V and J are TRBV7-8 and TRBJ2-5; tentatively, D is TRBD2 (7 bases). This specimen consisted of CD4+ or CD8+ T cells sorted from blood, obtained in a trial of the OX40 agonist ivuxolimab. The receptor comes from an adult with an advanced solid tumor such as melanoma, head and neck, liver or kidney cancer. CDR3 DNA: TGTGCCAGCAGCTTAGTGGGGGGGCAGGGTCAAGAGACCCAGTACTTC. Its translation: CASSLVGGQGQETQYF. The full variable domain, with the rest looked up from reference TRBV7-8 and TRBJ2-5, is GAGVSQSPRYKVAKRGQDVALRCDPISGHVSLFWYQQALGQGPEFLTYFQNEAQLDKSGLPSDRFFAERPEGSVSTLKIQRTQQEDSAVYLCASSLVGGQGQETQYFGPGTRLLVL.